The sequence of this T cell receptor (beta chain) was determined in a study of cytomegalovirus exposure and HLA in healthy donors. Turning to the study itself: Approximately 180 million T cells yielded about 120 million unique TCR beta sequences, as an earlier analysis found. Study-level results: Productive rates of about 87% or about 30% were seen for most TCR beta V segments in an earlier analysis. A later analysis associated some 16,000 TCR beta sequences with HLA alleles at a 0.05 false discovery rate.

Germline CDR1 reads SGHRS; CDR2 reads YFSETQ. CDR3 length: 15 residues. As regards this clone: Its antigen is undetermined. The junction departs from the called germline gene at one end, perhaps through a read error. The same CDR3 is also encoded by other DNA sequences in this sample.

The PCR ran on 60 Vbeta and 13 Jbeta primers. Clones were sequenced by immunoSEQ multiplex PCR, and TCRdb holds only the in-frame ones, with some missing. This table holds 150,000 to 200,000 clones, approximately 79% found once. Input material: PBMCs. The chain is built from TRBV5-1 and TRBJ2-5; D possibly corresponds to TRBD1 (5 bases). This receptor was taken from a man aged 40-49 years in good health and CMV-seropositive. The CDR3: CASSLTGRVQETQYF. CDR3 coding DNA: TGCGCCAGCAGCTTGACAGGACGAGTGCAAGAGACCCAATACTTC.